This T cell receptor beta chain was identified in a study of blood T cells in healthy people across ages. Study-wide findings and caveats: Bulk PBMC profiling left naive and antigen-experienced comparisons inconclusive.

A sample-barcoded 5' primer and a J-beta primer mix were used in a second PCR of roughly 7 to 12 cycles. Using its own MiXCR run on the 5' RACE reads, TCRdb lists one record per CDR3 protein. The sample lists approximately 780,000 distinct CDR3 sequences; more than 25% were seen once. About this clonotype itself: The antigen is not known.

Separately, the same data were catalogued under a study of T cells of mothers and their children.

The sequenced sample was blood. The TCR originated in a boy aged 10-17 years in good health.

The CDR3 protein is CASSLLRLPSYEQYF. DNA of the CDR3: TGTGCCAGCAGCTTATTAAGACTTCCCTCCTACGAGCAGTACTTC. The V and J genes are TRBV7-8 and TRBJ2-7; no clear D. Germline V gene data show CDR1 as SGHVS and CDR2 as FQNEAQ. With 2 bases removed from V and 0 bases from J, the gap between germline ends came to 11 bases. The CDR3 loop spans 15 amino acids. The full variable domain, its missing parts supplied by reference TRBV7-8 and TRBJ2-7, is GAGVSQSPRYKVAKRGQDVALRCDPISGHVSLFWYQQALGQGPEFLTYFQNEAQLDKSGLPSDRFFAERPEGSVSTLKIQRTQQEDSAVYLCASSLLRLPSYEQYFGPGTRLTVT.